This paragraph covers one TCR beta chain sequence. Its antigen is not yet known. No clone much larger than this one lies a single base away; base qualities are absent. The entry originates in a study of technical replicates of blood from several donors (dated by TCRdb to about 2017). In the germline V gene, CDR1 corresponds to MGHRA and CDR2 to YSYEKL. V has 1 base trimmed and J has 7 bases trimmed; junction bases matching no gene number 4. The CDR3 measures 14 amino acids from cysteine to phenylalanine. CDR3 DNA only is kept here, 42 bases in frame from base 1. Libraries were built with the immunoSEQ multiplex PCR assay. The immuneACCESS repertoire file appears here via TCRdb, limited to in-frame rearrangements. These files lack a portion of the clones; in checked studies, under half of the deficit traces to unresolved V genes, and the cause of the others is not known. A total of under 85,000 clones appear in this sample, around 96% of them only once. The ten top clones hold approximately 0.3% of the sample.

This TCR was recovered from a human donor in good health. The receptor chain draws on TRBV4-1 and TRBJ1-2, and 9 junction bases match TRBD1. Source material: T cells isolated from PBMCs. DNA sequence: TGCGCCAGCAGCCAAGCAGGGGACAGGGTTGGCTACACCTTC. Its amino acids are CASSQAGDRVGYTF.